One and the same sample provided the 9 T cell receptor beta chains below, sequenced in a study of human T cells and chemical hapten exposure. One entry per CDR3 protein, called by TCRdb with MiXCR from the RACE reads. The sample holds fewer than 200,000 distinct CDR3 sequences, approximately 20% seen once. This sample's time point: patch test 1, 2 weeks after DPC sensitization. Indicated treatment: therapeutic diphenylcyclopropenone sensitization with weekly scalp DPC. This specimen was whole blood, taken in connection with sensitization to the hapten diphenylcyclopropenone (DPC). The receptors derive from a woman in her 50s with alopecia areata. Some clones in this sample may be carry-over from other donors' samples.

In its sample, this clonotype was seen a few times. The V gene is TRBV29-1, the J gene TRBJ1-1; D gene unclear. The V gene lost 0 bases and the J gene lost 4 bases, with 9 bases spanning the gap. The CDR3 contains 13 residues. The germline CDR1 and CDR2 sequences are SQVTM and ANQGSEA. CDR3 DNA: TGCAGCGTTGAAGAGGGCAGCGGCACTGAAGCTTTCTTT. Amino acid sequence: CSVEEGSGTEAFF.

The chain has TRBV28 and TRBJ2-3; TRBD2 aligns across 12 bases. V lost 10 bases to trimming and J lost 7 bases; unmatched junction nucleotides: 6. CDR1 is MDHEN, CDR2 SYDVKM, per germline. This CDR3 has 13 residues. Written as DNA, the CDR3 is TGTGCCACCCAAACTAGCGGGAGGAATACGCAGTATTTT. The encoded protein is CATQTSGRNTQYF.

This clonotype appeared many times. The V call is TRBV5-1, the J call TRBJ1-5, with TRBD1 as a possible D gene (5 bases). In germline, CDR1 is SGHRS, CDR2 YFSETQ. The CDR3 sequence is 15 residues long. V was shortened by 3 bases and J by 5 bases, with 15 bases between the two germline ends. DNA for the CDR3: TGCGCCAGCAGCTGGGCCCCCGGGGGAGATCAGCCCCAGCATTTT. Its translation is CASSWAPGGDQPQHF.

This chain connects TRBV6-5 to TRBJ2-7, with D possibly matching TRBD1 (5 bases). The CDR3 is 13 amino acids. Trimming left V 2 bases short and J 4 bases short, with 9 bases between. Per germline, CDR1 MNHEY and CDR2 SVGAGI. The DNA of the CDR3 is TGTGCCAGCAGTTACCTCCAGGGTTACGAGCAGTACTTC. Translation gives CASSYLQGYEQYF.

In this sample, this clonotype turned up a few times. This rearrangement joins TRBV15 to TRBJ2-6, with unresolved D. Germline-derived CDR1 and CDR2 are LNHNV and YYDKDF (reference sequence). The CDR3 runs 12 residues. V shed 7 bases and J shed 0 bases, with 1 base lying between them. This CDR3 is CATTSGANVLTF. CDR3 nucleotide sequence: TGTGCCACCACCTCTGGGGCCAACGTCCTGACTTTC. Variable domain in full (rest from reference TRBV15 and TRBJ2-6): DAMVIQNPRYQVTQFGKPVTLSCSQTLNHNVMYWYQQKSSQAPKLLFHYYDKDFNNEADTPDNFQSRRPNTSFCFLDIRSPGLGDTAMYLCATTSGANVLTFGAGSRLTVL.

This clonotype was observed a few times. This chain joins TRBV5-1 and TRBJ2-2, with D maybe TRBD1 (6 bases). V was shortened by 4 bases and J by 3 bases, with 16 bases between the two germline ends. The V gene's germline CDR1 is SGHRS and CDR2 YFSETQ. The CDR3 length is 16 residues. CDR3 loop: CASSPTTGLDTGELFF. The CDR3 DNA sequence: TGCGCCAGCAGCCCGACTACAGGGTTGGACACCGGGGAGCTGTTTTTT. The complete variable domain, with remaining parts taken from reference TRBV5-1 and TRBJ2-2, reads KAGVTQTPRYLIKTRGQQVTLSCSPISGHRSVSWYQQTPGQGLQFLFEYFSETQRNKGNFPGRFSGRQFSNSRSEMNVSTLELGDSALYLCASSPTTGLDTGELFFGEGSRLTVL.

This chain uses TRBV20-1 with TRBJ1-1, with 10 bases that match TRBD1. The V gene end was trimmed by 3 bases and the J gene end by 5 bases; junction bases not matched to a gene: 3. Germline CDR1 and CDR2: DFQATT and SNEGSKA (reference sequence). This CDR3 is 13 amino acids long. Here the CDR3 DNA reads TGCAGTGCTAGTAGGACAGGGGGAACTGAAGCTTTCTTT. Its protein is CSASRTGGTEAFF.

This clonotype has only one observation. This sequence joins TRBV7-2 and TRBJ1-1; unclear D gene. V was pared by 3 bases and J by 5 bases, with 13 bases between. This CDR3 contains 14 residues. Germline-derived CDR1 and CDR2 are SGHTA and FQGNSA. The CDR3 bases are TGTGCCAGCAGCTTTGATCTCTCGAGAACTGAAGCTTTCTTT. Its protein product is CASSFDLSRTEAFF.

This clonotype was observed a handful of times. The rearrangement uses TRBV7-8 and TRBJ1-6, with D uncertain. The V end was cut by 3 bases, the J end by 6 bases, with 12 bases between. Germline CDR1 SGHVS, CDR2 FQNEAQ. This CDR3 region has 15 residues. CDR3 coding DNA: TGTGCCAGCAGCTTTGGACTAGACCCTAATTCACCCCTCCACTTT. It specifies CASSFGLDPNSPLHF.